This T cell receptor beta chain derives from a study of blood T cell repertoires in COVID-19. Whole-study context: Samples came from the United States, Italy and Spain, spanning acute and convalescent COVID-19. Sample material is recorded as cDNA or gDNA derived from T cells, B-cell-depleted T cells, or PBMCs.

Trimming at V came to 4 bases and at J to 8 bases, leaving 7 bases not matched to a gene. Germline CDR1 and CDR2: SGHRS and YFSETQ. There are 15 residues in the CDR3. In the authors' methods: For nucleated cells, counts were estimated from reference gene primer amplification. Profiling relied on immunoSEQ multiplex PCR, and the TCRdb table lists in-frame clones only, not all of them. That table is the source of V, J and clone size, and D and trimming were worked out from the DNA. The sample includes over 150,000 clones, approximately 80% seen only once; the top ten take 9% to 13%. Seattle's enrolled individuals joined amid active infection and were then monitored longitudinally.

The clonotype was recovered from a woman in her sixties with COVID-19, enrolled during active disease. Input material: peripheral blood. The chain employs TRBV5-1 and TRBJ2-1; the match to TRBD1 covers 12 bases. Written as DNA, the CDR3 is TGCGCCAGCAGCGCCGGGACAGGGGGCATCCATGAGCAGTTCTTC. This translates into CASSAGTGGIHEQFF.